Listed below are T cell receptor beta chains from one sample, sequenced in a study of early T cells in non-severe SARS-CoV-2 infection. One entry per CDR3 protein results from TCRdb running MiXCR on the 5' RACE reads. The table has 40,000 or so distinct CDR3 sequences, almost 6% seen once; the top ten hold about 8%. The sample consisted of whole blood. These receptor sequences come from an adult who was a healthcare worker with PCR-confirmed SARS-CoV-2 infection or an uninfected control (not recorded which). The CDR3 runs from the conserved cysteine through the conserved F or W. A D gene is named only where the DNA matches it firmly. A clone size is listed for some rows: how often the clone was seen (once, few, many), or a class if it is expanded.

>many|TRBJ1-5|TRBV9|TRBD1
TGTGCCAGCAGCGAAAGTCAGGGGGCGAACCAGCCCCAGCATTTT
CASSESQGANQPQHF
>few|TRBJ2-5|TRBV5-6|NA
TGTGCCAGCAGCTCCCTGGGGAGCACGGAGACCCAGTACTTC
CASSSLGSTETQYF
>few|TRBJ2-7|TRBV6-2/TRBV6-3|NA
TGTGCCAGCAGCAACACCTACGAGCAGTACTTC
CASSNTYEQYF
>many|TRBJ2-5|TRBV14|TRBD2
TGTGCCAGCAGCCGAATACTAGCGGGAGGACTGGAGACCCAGTACTTC
CASSRILAGGLETQYF
>many|TRBJ2-7|TRBV5-6|NA
TGTGCCAGCAGCTTGGCGGGATTTCACTCCTACGAGCAGTACTTC
CASSLAGFHSYEQYF
>many|TRBJ1-2|TRBV30|TRBD1
TGTGCCTGGAGTGTAGGACAGGGGGGCTACACCTTC
CAWSVGQGGYTF
>many|TRBJ1-2|TRBV4-1|NA
TGCGCCAGCAGCCAAGATTTCGTCTATGGCTACACCTTC
CASSQDFVYGYTF
>many|TRBJ2-7|TRBV6-1|NA
TGTGCCAGCAGTGACTCGCCGGGACTCCCCGAGCAGTACTTC
CASSDSPGLPEQYF
>many|TRBJ1-1|TRBV6-1|NA
TGTGCCAGCACCCGCGAGGGCGGTCGCACTGAAGCTTTCTTT
CASTREGGRTEAFF
>NA|TRBJ2-2|TRBV5-1|TRBD1
TGCGCCAGTCAGACAGGGGCGAACACCGGGGAGCTGTTTTTT
CASQTGANTGELFF
>many|TRBJ2-2|TRBV4-1|NA
TGCGCCAGCAGCCGCACAGAGAGCACCGGGGAGCTGTTTTTT
CASSRTESTGELFF
>many|TRBJ1-2|TRBV12-3/TRBV12-4|TRBD1
TGTGCCAGCAGTCAATCTTCTGCAGGGGGCTATGGCTACACCTTC
CASSQSSAGGYGYTF
>many|TRBJ2-5|TRBV29-1|NA
TGCAGCGGTCAGGGGAGTCCTAGTAAGCAAGAGACCCAGTACTTC
CSGQGSPSKQETQYF
>NA|TRBJ2-2|TRBV2|TRBD2
TGTGCCAGCAGTGAGACTAGCGGGGGGACCGGGGAGCTGTTTTTT
CASSETSGGTGELFF
>many|TRBJ2-2|TRBV7-2|NA
TGTGCCAGCAGCCGAACTAGGAACACCGGGGAGCTGTTTTTT
CASSRTRNTGELFF
>many|TRBJ1-1|TRBV29-1|NA
TGCAGCGTTGTGTACATCCGTGAAGCTTTCTTT
CSVVYIREAFF
>many|TRBJ1-4|TRBV12-3/TRBV12-4|NA
TGTGCCAGCAGTTTTAAGACAGCGAGGGCTGAAAAACTGTTTTTT
CASSFKTARAEKLFF
>many|TRBJ1-2|TRBV4-2|NA
TGTGCCAGCAGCCAAGATGCCTATGGCTACACCTTC
CASSQDAYGYTF
>many|TRBJ2-1|TRBV2|TRBD2
TGTGCCAGCAGCGGGACTAGCGTCAATGAGCAGTTCTTC
CASSGTSVNEQFF
>many|TRBJ2-3|TRBV5-1|NA
TGCGCCAGCAGCTTGCTTCAGGGAGTGCAACCTACAGATACGCAGTATTTT
CASSLLQGVQPTDTQYF
>many|TRBJ2-1|TRBV7-2|TRBD2
TGTGCCAGCAGCTTAAGTCTAGCGGGGGGGCGAGAGCAGTTCTTC
CASSLSLAGGREQFF
>many|TRBJ2-7|TRBV11-2|NA
TGTGCCAGCAGCCGGAGGCGGGACAGACAGCACTACGAGCAGTACTTC
CASSRRRDRQHYEQYF
>many|TRBJ2-7|TRBV5-1|TRBD2
TGCGCCAGCAGCTTAGGGGAGGGTCGCGAGCAGTACTTC
CASSLGEGREQYF